The clone carrying this T cell receptor beta chain was recorded many times. The antigen remains unidentified. This entry comes from a study of breast tumors, draining lymph nodes, adjacent tissues. TCRdb ran MiXCR on the multiplex PCR reads and lists one entry per CDR3 protein. The sample shows approximately 280,000 distinct CDR3 sequences, 30% of them seen only once. Axillary draining lymph nodes of breast cancer patients supplied the node samples. The CDR3 is 14 residues long. Germline lookup yields CDR1 ENHRY and CDR2 SYGVKD. J gave up 1 base and V 7 bases, and 4 bases lay outside the gene matches. Study-wide points: Most tumor T cells seemingly derive from lymph node, then expand in tumor. The lymph node origin of tumor T cells was framed as consistent with a hypothesis, not demonstrated. Tumor TCR diversity was below lymph nodes but above nontumor tissue. Compared with basal-like, luminal-like tumors shared significantly more repertoire with nontumor tissue.

This clonotype was obtained from a female donor with breast cancer. Some clones in this sample may be carry-over from other donors' samples. The J gene is TRBJ2-3, the V gene TRBV10-3, with 8 bases matching TRBD1. Sequenced: axillary lymph node tissue. CDR3 region: CAITQGAGTDTQYF. CDR3 coding DNA: TGTGCCATCACCCAGGGGGCTGGCACAGATACGCAGTATTTT.